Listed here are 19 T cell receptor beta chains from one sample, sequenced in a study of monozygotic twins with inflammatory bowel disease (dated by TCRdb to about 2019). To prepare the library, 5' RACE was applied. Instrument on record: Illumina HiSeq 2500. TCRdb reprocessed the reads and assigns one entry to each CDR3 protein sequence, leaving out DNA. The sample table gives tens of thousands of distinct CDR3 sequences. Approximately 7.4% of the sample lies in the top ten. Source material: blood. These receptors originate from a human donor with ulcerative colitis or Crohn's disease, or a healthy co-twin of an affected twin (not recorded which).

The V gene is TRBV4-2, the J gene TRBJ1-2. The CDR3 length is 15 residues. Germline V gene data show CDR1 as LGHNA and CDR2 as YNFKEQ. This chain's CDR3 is CASSQVVPWDYGYTF.

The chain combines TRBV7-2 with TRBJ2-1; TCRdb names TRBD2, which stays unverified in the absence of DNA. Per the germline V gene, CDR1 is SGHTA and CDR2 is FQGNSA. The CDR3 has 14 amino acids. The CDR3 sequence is CASDVGLAVGEQFF.

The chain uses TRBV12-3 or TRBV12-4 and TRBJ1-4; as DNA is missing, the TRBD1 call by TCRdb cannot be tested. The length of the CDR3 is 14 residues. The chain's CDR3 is CASSSGTPNEKLFF.

Here the CDR3 reads CSAGTGRRSYEQYF. The V and J genes are TRBV20-1 and TRBJ2-7; TCRdb selects TRBD1, and the lack of DNA leaves this call unchecked. Germline loops: CDR1 DFQATT, CDR2 SNEGSKA (reference sequence). This CDR3 region has 14 residues.

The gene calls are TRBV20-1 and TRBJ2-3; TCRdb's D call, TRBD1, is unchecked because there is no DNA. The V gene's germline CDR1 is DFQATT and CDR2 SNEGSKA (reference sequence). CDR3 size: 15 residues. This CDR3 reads CSANFPGTGRDTQYF.

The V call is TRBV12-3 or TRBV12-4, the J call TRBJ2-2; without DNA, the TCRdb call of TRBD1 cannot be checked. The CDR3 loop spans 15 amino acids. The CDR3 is CDSSLWRGGPGELFF.

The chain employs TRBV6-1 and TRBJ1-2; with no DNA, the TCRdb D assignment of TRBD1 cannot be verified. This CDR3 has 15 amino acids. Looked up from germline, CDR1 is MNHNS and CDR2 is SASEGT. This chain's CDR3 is CASIPRGVPNYGYTF.

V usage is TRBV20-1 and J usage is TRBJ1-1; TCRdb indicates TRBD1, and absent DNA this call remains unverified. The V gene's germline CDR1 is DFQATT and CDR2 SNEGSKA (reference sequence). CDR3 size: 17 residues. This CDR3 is CSARAPHSDAKGTEAFF.

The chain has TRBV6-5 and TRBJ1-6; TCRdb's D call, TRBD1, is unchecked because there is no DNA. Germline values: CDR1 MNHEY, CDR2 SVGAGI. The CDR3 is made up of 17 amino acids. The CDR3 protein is CASSLGGIAPYNSPLHF.

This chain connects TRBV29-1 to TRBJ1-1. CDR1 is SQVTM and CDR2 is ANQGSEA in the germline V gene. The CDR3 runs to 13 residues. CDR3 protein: CSAVGDTNTEAFF.

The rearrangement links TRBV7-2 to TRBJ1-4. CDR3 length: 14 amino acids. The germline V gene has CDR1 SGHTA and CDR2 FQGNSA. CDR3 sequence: CASSSGGTNEKLFF.

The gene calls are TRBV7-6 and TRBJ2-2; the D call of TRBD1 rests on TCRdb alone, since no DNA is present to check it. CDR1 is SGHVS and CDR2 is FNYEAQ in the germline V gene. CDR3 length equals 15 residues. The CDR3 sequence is CASSLGQGGPGELFF.

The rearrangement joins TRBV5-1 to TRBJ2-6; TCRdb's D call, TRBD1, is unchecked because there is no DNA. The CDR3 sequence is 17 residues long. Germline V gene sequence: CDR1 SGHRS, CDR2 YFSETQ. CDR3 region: CASSLQGSLSGANVLTF.

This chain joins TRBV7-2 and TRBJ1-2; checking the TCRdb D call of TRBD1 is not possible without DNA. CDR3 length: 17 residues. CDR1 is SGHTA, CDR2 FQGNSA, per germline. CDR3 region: CASSGGGTGASNYGYTF.

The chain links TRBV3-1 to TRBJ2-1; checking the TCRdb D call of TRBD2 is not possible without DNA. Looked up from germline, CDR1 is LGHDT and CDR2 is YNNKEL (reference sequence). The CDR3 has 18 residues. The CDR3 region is CASSQAKRSGGRSNEQFF.

The CDR3: CASSQSAGATADTQYF. This chain joins TRBV4-2 and TRBJ2-3; TCRdb selects TRBD1, and the lack of DNA leaves this call unchecked. The CDR3 sequence is 16 residues long. CDR1 and CDR2 from the germline V gene are LGHNA and YNFKEQ.

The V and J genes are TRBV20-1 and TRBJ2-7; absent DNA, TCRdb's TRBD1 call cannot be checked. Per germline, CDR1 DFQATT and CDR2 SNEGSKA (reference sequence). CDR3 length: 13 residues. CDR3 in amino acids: CSARDDRVGEQYF.

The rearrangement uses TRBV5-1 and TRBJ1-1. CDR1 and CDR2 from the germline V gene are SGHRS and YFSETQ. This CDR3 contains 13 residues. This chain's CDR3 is CASSLAGGSEAFF.

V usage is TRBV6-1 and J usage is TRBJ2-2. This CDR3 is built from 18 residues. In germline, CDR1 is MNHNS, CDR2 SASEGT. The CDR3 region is CASSENFRTASNTGELFF.